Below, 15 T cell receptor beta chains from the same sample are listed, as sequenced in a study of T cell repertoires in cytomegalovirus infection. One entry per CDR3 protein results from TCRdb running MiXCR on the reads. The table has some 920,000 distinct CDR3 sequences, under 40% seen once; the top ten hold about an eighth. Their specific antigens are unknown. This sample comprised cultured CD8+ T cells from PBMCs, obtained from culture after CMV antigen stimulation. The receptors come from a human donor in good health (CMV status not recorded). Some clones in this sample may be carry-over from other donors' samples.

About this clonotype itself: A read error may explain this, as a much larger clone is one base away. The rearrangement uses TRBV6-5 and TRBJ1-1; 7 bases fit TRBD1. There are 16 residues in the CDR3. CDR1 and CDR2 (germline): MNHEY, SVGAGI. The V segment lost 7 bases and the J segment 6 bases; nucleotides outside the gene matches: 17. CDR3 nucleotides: TGTGCCAGCAACTTCCACCACAGGGGAGGGATAGCTGAAGCTTTCTTT. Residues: CASNFHHRGGIAEAFF.

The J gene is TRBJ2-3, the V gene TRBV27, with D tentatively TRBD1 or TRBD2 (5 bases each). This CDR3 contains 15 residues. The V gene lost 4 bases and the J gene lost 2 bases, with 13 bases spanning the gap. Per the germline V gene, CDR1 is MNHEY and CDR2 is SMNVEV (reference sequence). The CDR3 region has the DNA TGTGCCAGCAGTTCACACCGGGACGACACAGATACGCAGTATTTT. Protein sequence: CASSSHRDDTDTQYF.

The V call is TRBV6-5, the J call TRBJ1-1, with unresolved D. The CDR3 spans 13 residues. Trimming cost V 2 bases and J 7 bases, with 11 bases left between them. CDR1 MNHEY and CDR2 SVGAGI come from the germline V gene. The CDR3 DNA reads TGTGCCAGCAGTTACCCTCCAGACTATGAAGCTTTCTTT. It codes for CASSYPPDYEAFF.

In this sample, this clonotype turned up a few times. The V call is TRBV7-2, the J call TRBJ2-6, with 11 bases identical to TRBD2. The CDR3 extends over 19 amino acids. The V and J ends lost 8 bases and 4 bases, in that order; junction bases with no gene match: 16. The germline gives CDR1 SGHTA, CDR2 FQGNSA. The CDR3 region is CASLNGAVAGGTGANVLTF. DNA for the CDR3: TGTGCCAGCTTGAATGGAGCAGTAGCGGGGGGGACGGGGGCCAACGTCCTGACTTTC.

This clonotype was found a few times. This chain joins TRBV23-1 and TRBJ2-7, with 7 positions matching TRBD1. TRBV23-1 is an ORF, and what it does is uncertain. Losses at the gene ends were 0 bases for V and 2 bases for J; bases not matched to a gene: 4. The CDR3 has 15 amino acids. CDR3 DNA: TGCGCCAGCAGTCAATCCCCGGGACAGCCCTACGAGCAGTACGTC. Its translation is CASSQSPGQPYEQYV.

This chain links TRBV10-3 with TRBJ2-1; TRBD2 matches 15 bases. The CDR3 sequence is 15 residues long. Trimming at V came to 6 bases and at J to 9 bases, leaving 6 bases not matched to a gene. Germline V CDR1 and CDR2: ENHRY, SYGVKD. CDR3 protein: CAIRSGLAGGGEQFF. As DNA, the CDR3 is TGTGCCATCAGATCGGGACTAGCGGGGGGAGGTGAGCAGTTCTTC.

The CDR3 DNA reads TGTGCCAGCAGTGATACCCCCGAGGGGCATAATGAAAAACTGTTTTTT. The encoded protein is CASSDTPEGHNEKLFF. The chain combines TRBV25-1 with TRBJ1-4; possibly TRBD1 for D (5 bases). CDR3 size: 16 residues. Germline assignment: CDR1 MGHDK and CDR2 SYGVNS. Trimming took 3 bases from V and 4 from J, leaving 15 bases between them. The variable domain in full, with the rest retrieved from reference TRBV25-1 and TRBJ1-4, is EADIYQTPRYLVIGTGKKITLECSQTMGHDKMYWYQQDPGMELHLIHYSYGVNSTEKGDLSSESTVSRIRTEHFPLTLESARPSHTSQYLCASSDTPEGHNEKLFFGSGTQLSVL.

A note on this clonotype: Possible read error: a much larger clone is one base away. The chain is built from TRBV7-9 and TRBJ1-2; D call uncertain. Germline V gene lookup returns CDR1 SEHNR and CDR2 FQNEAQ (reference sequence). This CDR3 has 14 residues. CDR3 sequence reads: CANSPPGLVYGYTF. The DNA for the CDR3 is TGTGCCAACAGCCCGCCGGGGTTGGTCTATGGCTACACCTTC.

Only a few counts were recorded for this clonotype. The DNA of the CDR3 is TGTGCCAGCAGTCGGGGCCCGGGCTACGAGCAGTACTTC. Translating it yields CASSRGPGYEQYF. This chain links TRBV27 with TRBJ2-7; D tentatively fits TRBD1 or TRBD2 (5 bases each). The length of the CDR3 is 13 residues. Trimming removed 5 bases from V and 3 bases from J, with 11 bases in between. Germline CDR1 MNHEY, CDR2 SMNVEV (reference sequence).

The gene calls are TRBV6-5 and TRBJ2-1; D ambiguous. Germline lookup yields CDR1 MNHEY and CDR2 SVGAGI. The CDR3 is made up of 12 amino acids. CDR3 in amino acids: CVTLSSYNEQFF. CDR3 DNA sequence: TGTGTCACCCTAAGCTCCTACAATGAGCAGTTCTTC.

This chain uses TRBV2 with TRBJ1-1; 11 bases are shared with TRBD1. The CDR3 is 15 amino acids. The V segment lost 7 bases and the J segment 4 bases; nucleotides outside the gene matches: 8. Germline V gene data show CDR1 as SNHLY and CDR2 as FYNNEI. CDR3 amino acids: CASIRTGGAGTEAFF. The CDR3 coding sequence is TGTGCCAGCATTCGGACAGGGGGCGCCGGCACTGAAGCTTTCTTT. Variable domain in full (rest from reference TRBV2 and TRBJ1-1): EPEVTQTPSHQVTQMGQEVILRCVPISNHLYFYWYRQILGQKVEFLVSFYNNEISEKSEIFDDQFSVERPDGSNFTLKIRSTKLEDSAMYFCASIRTGGAGTEAFFGQGTRLTVV.

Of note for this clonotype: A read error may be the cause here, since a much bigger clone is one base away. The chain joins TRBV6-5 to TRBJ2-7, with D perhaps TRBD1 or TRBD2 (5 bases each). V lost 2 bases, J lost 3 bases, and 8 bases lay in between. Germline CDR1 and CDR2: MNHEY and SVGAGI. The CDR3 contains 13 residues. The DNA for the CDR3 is TGTGCCAGCAGTTACGGGGGATTCTACGAGCAGTACTTC. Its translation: CASSYGGFYEQYF.

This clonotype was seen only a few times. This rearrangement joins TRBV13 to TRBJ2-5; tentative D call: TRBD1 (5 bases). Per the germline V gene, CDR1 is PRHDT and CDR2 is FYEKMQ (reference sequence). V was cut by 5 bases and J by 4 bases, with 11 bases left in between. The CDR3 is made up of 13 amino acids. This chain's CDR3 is CASSQGLRETQYF. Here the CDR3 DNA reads TGTGCCAGCAGCCAGGGCCTTCGAGAGACCCAGTACTTC. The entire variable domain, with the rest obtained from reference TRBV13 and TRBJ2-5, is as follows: AAGVIQSPRHLIKEKRETATLKCYPIPRHDTVYWYQQGPGQDPQFLISFYEKMQSDKGSIPDRFSAQQFSDYHSELNMSSLELGDSALYFCASSQGLRETQYFGPGTRLLVL.

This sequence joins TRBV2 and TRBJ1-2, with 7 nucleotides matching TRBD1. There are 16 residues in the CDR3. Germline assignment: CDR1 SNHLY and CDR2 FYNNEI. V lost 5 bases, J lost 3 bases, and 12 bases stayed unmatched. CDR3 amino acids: CASSPGRGPGYYGYTF. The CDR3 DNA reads TGTGCCAGCAGTCCCGGTAGGGGGCCGGGTTACTATGGCTACACCTTC. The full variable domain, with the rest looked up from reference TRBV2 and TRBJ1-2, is EPEVTQTPSHQVTQMGQEVILRCVPISNHLYFYWYRQILGQKVEFLVSFYNNEISEKSEIFDDQFSVERPDGSNFTLKIRSTKLEDSAMYFCASSPGRGPGYYGYTFGSGTRLTVV.

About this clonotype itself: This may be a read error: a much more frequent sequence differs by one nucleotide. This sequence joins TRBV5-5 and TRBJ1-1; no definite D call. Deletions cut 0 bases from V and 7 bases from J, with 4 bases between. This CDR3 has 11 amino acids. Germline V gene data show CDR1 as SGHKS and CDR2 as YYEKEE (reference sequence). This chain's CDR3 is CASSLEVEAFF. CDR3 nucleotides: TGTGCCAGCAGCTTGGAGGTTGAAGCTTTCTTT.